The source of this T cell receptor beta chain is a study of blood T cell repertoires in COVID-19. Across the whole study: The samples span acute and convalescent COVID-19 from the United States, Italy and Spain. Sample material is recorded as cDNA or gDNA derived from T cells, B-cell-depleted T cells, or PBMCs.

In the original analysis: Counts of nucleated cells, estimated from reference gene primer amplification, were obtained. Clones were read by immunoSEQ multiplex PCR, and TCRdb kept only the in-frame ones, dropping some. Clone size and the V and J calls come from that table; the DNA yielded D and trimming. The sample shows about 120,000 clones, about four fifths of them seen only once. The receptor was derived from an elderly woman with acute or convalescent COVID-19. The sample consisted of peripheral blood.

The CDR3 DNA reads TGTGCCAGCACCCTCGACAGAGCTAACTATGGCTACACCTTC. Encoded protein: CASTLDRANYGYTF. The chain is built from TRBV5-5 and TRBJ1-2; a possible D gene is TRBD1 (5 bases). V lost 6 bases to trimming and J lost 0 bases, with 12 bases between them. Germline V CDR1 and CDR2: SGHKS, YYEKEE (reference sequence). The CDR3 runs to 14 residues.